The T cell receptor beta chain described here comes from a study of CD4 T cells in relation to SARS-CoV-2 and coronaviruses. Study in general: Negative control cultures got HIV-1 Nef peptides or no peptide.

The assay was immunoSEQ multiplex PCR, and TCRdb's table has in-frame clones only and misses some. The sample has tens of thousands of clones; about 76% are singletons. The unexposed donors gave CD4+ T cells in about 2010-2019, prior to COVID-19. The cells were cultured for 10 days before CD4+ T cells were isolated. Per the germline V gene, CDR1 is LNHDA and CDR2 is SQIVND (reference sequence). After removal of 2 bases from V and 4 bases from J, the junction contained 6 bases not matched to a gene. The CDR3 length is 15 residues. This clone was found once. Its antigen is unknown. Source material: CD4+ T cells from PBMCs, cultured in vitro. This clonotype originated in a human donor in good health. This chain uses TRBV19 with TRBJ1-2; 8 bases align to TRBD1. The CDR3 here is CASSISAGGTYGYTF. CDR3 nucleotide sequence: TGTGCCAGTAGTATATCGGCAGGGGGCACCTATGGCTACACCTTC.